This entry concerns a single T cell receptor (beta chain). The antigen is not known. With 7 bases clipped from V and 2 bases from J, the junction kept 7 bases outside the gene matches. Germline V CDR1 and CDR2: MDHEN, SYDVKM. The CDR3 has 14 residues. This sample was taken from a study of OX40 agonist ivuxolimab in advanced cancers. Across the whole study: Administration of intravenous ivuxolimab to patients occurred every 2 weeks at 0.01 to 10 mg/kg. Study findings and constraints: The mean number of expanded clones was higher in CD8+ T cells than in CD4+.

Libraries were prepared by immunoSEQ multiplex PCR; TCRdb keeps only in-frame clonotypes and omits some of them. The repertoire holds approximately 69,000 clones, with around 94% as singletons. Collection of blood occurred at baseline, at cycle 4 day 1, and at cycle 7 day 1. The sequenced sample was CD4+ or CD8+ T cells sorted from blood, obtained in a trial of the OX40 agonist ivuxolimab. This sequence joins TRBV28 and TRBJ1-2; the match to TRBD1 covers 7 bases. The receptor comes from an adult with an advanced solid tumor such as melanoma, head and neck, liver or kidney cancer. The CDR3 loop reads CASIGTAFNYGYTF. In DNA, the CDR3 is TGTGCCAGCATCGGGACAGCTTTCAACTATGGCTACACCTTC.